This TCR beta chain was captured in a study of blood T cell repertoires in COVID-19. For the study at large: The United States, Italy and Spain provided the acute and convalescent COVID-19 samples.

The V and J ends lost 7 bases and 3 bases respectively, with 22 bases between them. CDR1 is MGHRA and CDR2 is YSYEKL in the germline V gene. CDR3 length: 17 amino acids. Sequenced by immunoSEQ multiplex PCR; TCRdb stores in-frame clones only, minus some. The sample holds about 320,000 clones; around nine tenths are singletons and the top ten take approximately 5.5%. This clone was counted only a few times. Specimen: PBMCs or T cells enriched from blood (not recorded which). V usage is TRBV4-1 and J usage is TRBJ1-5; tentatively, D is TRBD1 (5 bases). The receptor's source is a man aged 55-75 years who had recovered from COVID-19. This CDR3 is CASKVSYIRGFNQPQHF. The CDR3 DNA reads as TGCGCCAGCAAAGTTTCTTACATTAGGGGTTTCAATCAGCCCCAGCATTTT.